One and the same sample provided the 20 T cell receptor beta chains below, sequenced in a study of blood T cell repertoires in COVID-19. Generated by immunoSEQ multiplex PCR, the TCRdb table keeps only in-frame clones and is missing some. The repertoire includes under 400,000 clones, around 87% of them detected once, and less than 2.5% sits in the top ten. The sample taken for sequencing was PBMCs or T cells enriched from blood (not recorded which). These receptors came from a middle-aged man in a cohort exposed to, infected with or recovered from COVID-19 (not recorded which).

The CDR3 bases are TGTGCCAGCAGCCAAGCTAGGGGACAGGGGCTCACCGGGGAGCTGTTTTTT. Protein product: CASSQARGQGLTGELFF. This chain joins TRBV3-1 (or the pseudogene TRBV3-2) and TRBJ2-2, with 10 nucleotides matching TRBD1. J gave up 4 bases and V 1 base, and 6 bases lay outside the gene matches. The CDR3 length is 17 residues. CDR1 LGHDT and CDR2 YNNKEL come from the germline V gene (reference sequence).

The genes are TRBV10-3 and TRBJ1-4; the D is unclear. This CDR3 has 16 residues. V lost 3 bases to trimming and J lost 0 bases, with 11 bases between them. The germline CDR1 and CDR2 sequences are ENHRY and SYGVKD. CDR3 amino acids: CAISEQNPATNEKLFF. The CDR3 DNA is TGTGCCATCAGTGAACAGAACCCTGCAACTAATGAAAAACTGTTTTTT.

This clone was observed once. CDR3 protein: CASSLEGVSSSPLHF. The CDR3, as DNA: TGCGCCAGCAGCTTGGAGGGGGTGTCTTCTTCACCCCTCCACTTT. The rearrangement uses TRBV5-1 and TRBJ1-6; D might be TRBD1 (6 bases). Germline loops: CDR1 SGHRS, CDR2 YFSETQ. Trimming took off 0 bases at V and 9 bases at J, with 13 bases between the two ends. The CDR3 has 15 amino acids.

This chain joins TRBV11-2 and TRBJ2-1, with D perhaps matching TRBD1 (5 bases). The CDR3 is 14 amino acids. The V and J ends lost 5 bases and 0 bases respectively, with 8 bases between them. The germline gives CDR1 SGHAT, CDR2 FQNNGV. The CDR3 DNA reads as TGTGCCAGCAGCCCGACAGCCTCCTACAATGAGCAGTTCTTC. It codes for CASSPTASYNEQFF. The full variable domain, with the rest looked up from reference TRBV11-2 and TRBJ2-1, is EAGVAQSPRYKIIEKRQSVAFWCNPISGHATLYWYQQILGQGPKLLIQFQNNGVVDDSQLPKDRFSAERLKGVDSTLKIQPAKLEDSAVYLCASSPTASYNEQFFGPGTRLTVL.

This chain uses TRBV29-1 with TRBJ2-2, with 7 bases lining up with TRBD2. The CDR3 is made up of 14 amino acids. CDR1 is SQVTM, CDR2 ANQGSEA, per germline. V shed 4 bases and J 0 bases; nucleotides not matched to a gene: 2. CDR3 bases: TGCAGCGTTGTAGGGACTACGAACACCGGGGAGCTGTTTTTT. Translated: CSVVGTTNTGELFF.

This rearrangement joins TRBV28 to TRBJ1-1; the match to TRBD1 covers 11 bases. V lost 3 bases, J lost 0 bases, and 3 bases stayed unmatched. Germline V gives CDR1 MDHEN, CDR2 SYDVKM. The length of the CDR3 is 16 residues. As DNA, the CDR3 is TGTGCCAGCAGTTTTGGGGACAGGGGGGTGAACACTGAAGCTTTCTTT. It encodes CASSFGDRGVNTEAFF.

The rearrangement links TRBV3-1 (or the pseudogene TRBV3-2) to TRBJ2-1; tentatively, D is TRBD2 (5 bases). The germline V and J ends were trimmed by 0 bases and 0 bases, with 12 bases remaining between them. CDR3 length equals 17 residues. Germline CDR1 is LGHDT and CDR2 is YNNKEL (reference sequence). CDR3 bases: TGTGCCAGCAGCCAAGACCTAGCTTTCAGCTCCTACAATGAGCAGTTCTTC. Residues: CASSQDLAFSSYNEQFF.

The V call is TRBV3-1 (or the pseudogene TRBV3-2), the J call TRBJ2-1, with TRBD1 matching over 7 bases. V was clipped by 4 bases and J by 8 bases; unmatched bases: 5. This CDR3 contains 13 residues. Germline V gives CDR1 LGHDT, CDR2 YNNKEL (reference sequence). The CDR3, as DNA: TGTGCCAGCAGCCGACAGGGTTCCGATGAGCAGTTCTTC. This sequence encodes CASSRQGSDEQFF.

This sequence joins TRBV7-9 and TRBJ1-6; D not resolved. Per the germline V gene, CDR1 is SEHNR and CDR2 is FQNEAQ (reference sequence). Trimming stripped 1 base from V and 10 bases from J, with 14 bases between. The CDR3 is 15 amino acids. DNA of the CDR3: TGTGCCAGCAGCTTAGTAGTCACCGGGGAATCACCCCTCCACTTT. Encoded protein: CASSLVVTGESPLHF. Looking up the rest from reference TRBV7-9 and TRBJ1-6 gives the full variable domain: DTGVSQNPRHKITKRGQNVTFRCDPISEHNRLYWYRQTLGQGPEFLTYFQNEAQLEKSRLLSDRFSAERPKGSFSTLEIQRTEQGDSAMYLCASSLVVTGESPLHFGNGTRLTVT.

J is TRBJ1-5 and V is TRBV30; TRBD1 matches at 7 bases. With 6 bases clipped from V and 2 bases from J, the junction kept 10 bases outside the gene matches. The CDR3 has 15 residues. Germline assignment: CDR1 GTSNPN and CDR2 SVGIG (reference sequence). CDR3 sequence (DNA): TGTGCCTGCAATACAGGGGCTGTAGGCAATCAGCCCCAGCATTTT. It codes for CACNTGAVGNQPQHF.

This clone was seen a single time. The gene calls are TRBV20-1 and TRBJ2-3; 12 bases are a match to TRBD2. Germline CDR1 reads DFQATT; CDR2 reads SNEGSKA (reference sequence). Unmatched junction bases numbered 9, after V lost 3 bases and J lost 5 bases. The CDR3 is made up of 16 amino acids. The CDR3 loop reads CSASTRLAGDKDTQYF. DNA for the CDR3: TGCAGTGCTAGTACTCGACTAGCGGGAGATAAAGATACGCAGTATTTT.

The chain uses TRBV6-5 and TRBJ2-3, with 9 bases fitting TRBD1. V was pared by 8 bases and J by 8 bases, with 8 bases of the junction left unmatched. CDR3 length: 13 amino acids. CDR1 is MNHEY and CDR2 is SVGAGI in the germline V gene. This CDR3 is CASLGQGLGTQYF. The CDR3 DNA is TGTGCCAGCTTGGGACAGGGATTGGGTACGCAGTATTTT.

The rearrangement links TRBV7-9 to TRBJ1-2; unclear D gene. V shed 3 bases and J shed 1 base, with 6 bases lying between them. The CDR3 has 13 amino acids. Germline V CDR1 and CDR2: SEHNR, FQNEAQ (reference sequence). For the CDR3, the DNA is TGTGCCAGCAGCTTCGTGCGTAACTATGGCTACACCTTC. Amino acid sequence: CASSFVRNYGYTF.

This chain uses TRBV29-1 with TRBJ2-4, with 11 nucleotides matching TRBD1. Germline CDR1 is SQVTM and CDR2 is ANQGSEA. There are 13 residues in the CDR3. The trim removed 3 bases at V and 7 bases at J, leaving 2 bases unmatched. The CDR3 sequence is CSVDGQGANIQYF. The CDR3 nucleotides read TGCAGCGTTGACGGACAGGGGGCGAACATTCAGTACTTC.

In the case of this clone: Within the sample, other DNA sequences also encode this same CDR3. For the CDR3, the DNA is TGTGCCAGCAGCCTCGGGACAGCCGCCTACGAGCAGTACTTC. It encodes CASSLGTAAYEQYF. This chain joins TRBV27 and TRBJ2-7; 7 bases are a match to TRBD1. The CDR3 runs to 14 residues. CDR1 and CDR2 from the germline V gene are MNHEY and SMNVEV (reference sequence). Trimming took 6 bases from V and 2 from J; bases not matched to a gene: 7.

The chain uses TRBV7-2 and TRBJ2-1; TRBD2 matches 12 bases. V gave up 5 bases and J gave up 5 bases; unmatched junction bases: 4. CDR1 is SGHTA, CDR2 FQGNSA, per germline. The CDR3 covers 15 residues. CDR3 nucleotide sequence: TGTGCCAGCAGCACGACTAGCGGGAGAAACAATGAGCAGTTCTTC. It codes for CASSTTSGRNNEQFF.

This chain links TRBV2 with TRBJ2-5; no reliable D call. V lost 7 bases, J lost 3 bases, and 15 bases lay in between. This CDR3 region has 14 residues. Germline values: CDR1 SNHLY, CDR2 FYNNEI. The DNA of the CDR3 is TGTGCCAGCAATATTCTCGGGTATGAAGAGACCCAGTACTTC. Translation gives CASNILGYEETQYF.

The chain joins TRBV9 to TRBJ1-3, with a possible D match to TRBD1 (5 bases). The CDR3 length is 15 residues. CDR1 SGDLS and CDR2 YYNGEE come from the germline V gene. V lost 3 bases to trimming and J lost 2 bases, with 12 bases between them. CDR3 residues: CASSATQGAGNTIYF. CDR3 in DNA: TGTGCCAGCAGCGCAACGCAGGGTGCTGGAAACACCATATATTTT.

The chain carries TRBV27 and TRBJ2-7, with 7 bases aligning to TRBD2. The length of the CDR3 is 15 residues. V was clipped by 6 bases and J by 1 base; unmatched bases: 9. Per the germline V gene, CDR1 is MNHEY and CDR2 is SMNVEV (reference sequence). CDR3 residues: CASRMKRELSYEQYF. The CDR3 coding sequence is TGTGCCAGCAGGATGAAGCGGGAACTGTCCTACGAGCAGTACTTC.

The CDR3 protein is CASSMRLQGKNEQFF. The CDR3 DNA reads TGTGCCAGCAGCATGAGGCTCCAGGGAAAGAATGAGCAGTTCTTC. The chain employs TRBV5-4 and TRBJ2-1; a weak D match, TRBD1 (5 bases). Germline assignment: CDR1 SGHNT and CDR2 YYREEE (reference sequence). This CDR3 is 15 amino acids long. V was pared by 4 bases and J by 7 bases, with 18 bases between. Based on the CDR3 plus reference TRBV5-4 and TRBJ2-1, the full variable domain is ETGVTQSPTHLIKTRGQQVTLRCSSQSGHNTVSWYQQALGQGPQFIFQYYREEENGRGNFPPRFSGLQFPNYSSELNVNALELDDSALYLCASSMRLQGKNEQFFGPGTRLTVL.